This TCR beta chain was captured by sequencing in a study of identical twins. Study outcomes and limitations: Twin pairs' shared out-of-frame alpha sequences were enriched in low generation probability.

A word on this clonotype: Its specificity is not known.

V was pared by 5 bases and J by 5 bases, with 15 bases between. The CDR3 contains 14 residues. Germline CDR1 SNHLY, CDR2 FYNNEI. TCRdb recomputed calls from the 5' RACE reads with MiXCR, one row per CDR3 protein. This table holds 300,000 to 400,000 distinct CDR3 sequences, roughly an eighth found once. The sample was also reused in another study, on yellow fever vaccine responses in identical twins.

The V call is TRBV2, the J call TRBJ2-5; D ambiguous. Sequenced input: CD8+ T cells sorted from blood. The receptor's source is a woman between 18 and 29 years old in good health. The CDR3 spells CASSPDRIGETQYF. DNA for the CDR3: TGTGCCAGCAGTCCCGACCGAATTGGGGAGACCCAGTACTTC. The full variable domain, rest sourced from reference TRBV2 and TRBJ2-5, is EPEVTQTPSHQVTQMGQEVILRCVPISNHLYFYWYRQILGQKVEFLVSFYNNEISEKSEIFDDQFSVERPDGSNFTLKIRSTKLEDSAMYFCASSPDRIGETQYFGPGTRLLVL.